This T cell receptor beta chain was retrieved from a study of neurological immune-mediated disorders. The study, taken as a whole, reports: According to phylogenetic grouping, one related-CDR3 cluster, a possible signature, contained the repertoires of 18 of 34 multiple sclerosis patients.

TCRdb re-derived calls from the 5' RACE reads in MiXCR, one entry per CDR3 protein. The table shows 54,000 or so distinct CDR3 sequences, with around 3.5% occurring only once. This clonotype was observed many times. Its target is not known. The length of the CDR3 is 14 residues. The V and J ends lost 5 bases and 3 bases, in that order; junction bases with no gene match: 6. CDR1 is SGHNT and CDR2 is YENEEA in the germline V gene. Sequenced material: PBMCs. This clonotype was sampled from a man in his fifties or sixties with multiple sclerosis. This rearrangement joins TRBV11-3 to TRBJ1-1; 7 nucleotides line up with TRBD1. The CDR3 coding sequence is TGTGCCAGCAGCCTACAGGGGACGGACACTGAAGCTTTCTTT. Encoded protein: CASSLQGTDTEAFF.